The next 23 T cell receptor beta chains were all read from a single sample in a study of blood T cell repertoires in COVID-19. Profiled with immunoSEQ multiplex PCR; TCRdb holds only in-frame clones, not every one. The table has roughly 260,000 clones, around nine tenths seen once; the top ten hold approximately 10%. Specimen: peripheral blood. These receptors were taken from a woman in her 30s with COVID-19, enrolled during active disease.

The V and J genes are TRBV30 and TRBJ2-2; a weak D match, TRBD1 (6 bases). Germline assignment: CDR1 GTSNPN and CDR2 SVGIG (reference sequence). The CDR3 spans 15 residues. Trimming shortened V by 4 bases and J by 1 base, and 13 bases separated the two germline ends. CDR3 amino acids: CAWNPGHQNTGELFF. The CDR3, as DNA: TGTGCCTGGAACCCGGGACACCAGAACACCGGGGAGCTGTTTTTT.

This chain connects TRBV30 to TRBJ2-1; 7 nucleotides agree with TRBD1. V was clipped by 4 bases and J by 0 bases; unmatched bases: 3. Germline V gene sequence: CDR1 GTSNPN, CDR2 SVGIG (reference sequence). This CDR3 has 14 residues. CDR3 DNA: TGTGCCTGGAAACAGGGGAGCTCCTACAATGAGCAGTTCTTC. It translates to CAWKQGSSYNEQFF.

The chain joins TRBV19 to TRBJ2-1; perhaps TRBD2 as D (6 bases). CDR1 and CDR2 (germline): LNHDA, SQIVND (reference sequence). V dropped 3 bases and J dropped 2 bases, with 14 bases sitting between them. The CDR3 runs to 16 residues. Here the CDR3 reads CASSIGGIEPYNEQFF. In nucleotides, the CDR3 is TGTGCCAGTAGTATTGGGGGGATCGAACCCTACAATGAGCAGTTCTTC.

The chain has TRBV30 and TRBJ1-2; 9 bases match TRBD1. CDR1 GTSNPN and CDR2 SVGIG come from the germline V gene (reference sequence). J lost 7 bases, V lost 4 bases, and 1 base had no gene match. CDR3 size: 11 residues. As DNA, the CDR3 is TGTGCCTGGACGACAGGGGGTGGCTACACCTTC. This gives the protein CAWTTGGGYTF.

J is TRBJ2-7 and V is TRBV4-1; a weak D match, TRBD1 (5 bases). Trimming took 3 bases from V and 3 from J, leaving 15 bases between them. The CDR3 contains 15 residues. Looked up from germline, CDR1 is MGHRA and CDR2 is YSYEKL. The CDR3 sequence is CASSHNSLGDYEQYF. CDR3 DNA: TGCGCCAGCAGCCATAATAGTCTAGGGGACTACGAGCAGTACTTC.

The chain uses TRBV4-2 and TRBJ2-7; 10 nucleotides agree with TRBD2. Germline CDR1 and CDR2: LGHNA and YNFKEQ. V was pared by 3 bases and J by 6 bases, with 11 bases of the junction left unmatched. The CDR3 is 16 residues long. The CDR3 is CASSQSPGLASAEQYF. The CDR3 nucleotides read TGTGCCAGCAGCCAGAGTCCGGGACTAGCGTCGGCCGAGCAGTACTTC.

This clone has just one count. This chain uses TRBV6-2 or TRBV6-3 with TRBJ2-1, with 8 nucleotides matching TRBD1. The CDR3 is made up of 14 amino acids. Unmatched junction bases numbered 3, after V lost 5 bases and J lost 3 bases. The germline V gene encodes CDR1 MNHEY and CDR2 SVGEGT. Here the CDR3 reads CASSRGQDYNEQFF. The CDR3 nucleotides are TGTGCCAGCAGTAGGGGACAGGACTACAATGAGCAGTTCTTC.

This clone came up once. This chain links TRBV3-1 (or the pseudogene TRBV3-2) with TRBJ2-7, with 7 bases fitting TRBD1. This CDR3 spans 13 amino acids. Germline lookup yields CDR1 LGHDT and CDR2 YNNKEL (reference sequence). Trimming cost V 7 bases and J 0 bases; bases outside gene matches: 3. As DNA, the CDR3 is TGTGCCAGCACCGGGGACAGCTCCTACGAGCAGTACTTC. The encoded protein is CASTGDSSYEQYF.

The CDR3 sequence is CASSSFRGKGKNTEAFF. CDR3 in DNA: TGTGCCAGCAGTTCCTTTAGGGGGAAAGGAAAGAACACTGAAGCTTTCTTT. J is TRBJ1-1 and V is TRBV28, with D possibly being TRBD1 (6 bases). The CDR3 extends over 17 amino acids. CDR1 and CDR2 from the germline V gene are MDHEN and SYDVKM. V was clipped by 4 bases and J by 1 base, with 19 bases between them.

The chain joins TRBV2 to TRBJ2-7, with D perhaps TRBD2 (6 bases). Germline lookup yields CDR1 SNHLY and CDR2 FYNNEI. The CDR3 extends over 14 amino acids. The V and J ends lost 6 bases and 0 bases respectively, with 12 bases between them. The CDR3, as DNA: TGTGCCAGCAGGCGGGGCGGGGCCTCCTACGAGCAGTACTTC. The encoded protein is CASRRGGASYEQYF.

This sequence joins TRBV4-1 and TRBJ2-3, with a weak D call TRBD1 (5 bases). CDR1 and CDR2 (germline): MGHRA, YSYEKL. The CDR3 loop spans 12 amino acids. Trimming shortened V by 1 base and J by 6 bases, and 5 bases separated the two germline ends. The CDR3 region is CASSQGGDTQYF. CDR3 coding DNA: TGCGCCAGCAGCCAAGGGGGCGATACGCAGTATTTT.

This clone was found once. The CDR3 loop reads CASSRTGGAGGELFF. DNA of the CDR3: TGTGCCAGCAGTCGGACAGGGGGCGCCGGCGGGGAGCTGTTTTTT. V usage is TRBV3-1 (or the pseudogene TRBV3-2) and J usage is TRBJ2-2; 11 bases are shared with TRBD1. V dropped 6 bases and J dropped 7; count of bases not matched to a gene: 7. CDR3 size: 15 residues. Germline CDR1 LGHDT, CDR2 YNNKEL (reference sequence).

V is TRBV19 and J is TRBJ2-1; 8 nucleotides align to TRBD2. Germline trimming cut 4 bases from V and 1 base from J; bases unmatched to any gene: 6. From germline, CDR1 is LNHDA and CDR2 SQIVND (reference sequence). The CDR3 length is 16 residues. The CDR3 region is CASSTPGTRSYNEQFF. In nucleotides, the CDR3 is TGTGCCAGTAGTACTCCCGGGACTAGGTCCTACAATGAGCAGTTCTTC.

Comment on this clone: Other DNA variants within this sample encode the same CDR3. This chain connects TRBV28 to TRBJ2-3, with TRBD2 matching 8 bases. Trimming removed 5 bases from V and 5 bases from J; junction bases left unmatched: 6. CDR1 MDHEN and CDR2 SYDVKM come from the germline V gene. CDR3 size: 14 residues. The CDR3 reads CASSPGLARDTQYF. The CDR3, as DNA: TGTGCCAGCAGTCCCGGACTAGCTCGAGATACGCAGTATTTT.

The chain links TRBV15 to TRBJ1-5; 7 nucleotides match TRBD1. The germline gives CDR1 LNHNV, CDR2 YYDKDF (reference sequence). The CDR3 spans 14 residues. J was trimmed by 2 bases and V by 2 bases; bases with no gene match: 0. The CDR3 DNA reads TGTGCCACCAGCAGAACAGGGGGCAATCAGCCCCAGCATTTT. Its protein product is CATSRTGGNQPQHF.

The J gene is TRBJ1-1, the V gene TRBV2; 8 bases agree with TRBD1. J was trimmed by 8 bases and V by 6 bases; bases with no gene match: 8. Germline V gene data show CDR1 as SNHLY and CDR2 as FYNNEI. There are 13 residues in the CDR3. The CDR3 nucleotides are TGTGCCAGCAGCGCCACCGGACAGGGCGAAGCTTTCTTT. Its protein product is CASSATGQGEAFF. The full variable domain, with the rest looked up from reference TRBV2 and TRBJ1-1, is EPEVTQTPSHQVTQMGQEVILRCVPISNHLYFYWYRQILGQKVEFLVSFYNNEISEKSEIFDDQFSVERPDGSNFTLKIRSTKLEDSAMYFCASSATGQGEAFFGQGTRLTVV.

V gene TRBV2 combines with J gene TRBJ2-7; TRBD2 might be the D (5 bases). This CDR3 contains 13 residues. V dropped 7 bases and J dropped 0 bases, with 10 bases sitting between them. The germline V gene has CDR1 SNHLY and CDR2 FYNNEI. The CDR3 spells CASMRVISYEQYF. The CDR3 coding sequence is TGTGCCAGCATGCGGGTTATCTCCTACGAGCAGTACTTC.

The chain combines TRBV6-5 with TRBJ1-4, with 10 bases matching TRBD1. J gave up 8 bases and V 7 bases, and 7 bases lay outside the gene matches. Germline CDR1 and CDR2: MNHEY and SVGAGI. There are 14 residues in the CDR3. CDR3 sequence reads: CASIAGTGEEKLFF. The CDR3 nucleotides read TGTGCCAGCATTGCCGGGACAGGGGAGGAAAAACTGTTTTTT.

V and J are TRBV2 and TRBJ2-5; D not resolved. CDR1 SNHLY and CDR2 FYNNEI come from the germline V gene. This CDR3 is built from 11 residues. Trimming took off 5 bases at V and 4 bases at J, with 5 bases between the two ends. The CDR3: CASSPLETQYF. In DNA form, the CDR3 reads TGTGCCAGCAGTCCACTAGAGACCCAGTACTTC.

The CDR3 sequence is CASRGDRGRRREKLFF. CDR3 in DNA: TGCGCCAGCAGAGGGGACAGGGGGCGCCGGCGGGAAAAACTGTTTTTT. The J gene is TRBJ1-4, the V gene TRBV5-1, with TRBD1 identical over 12 bases. The V gene end was trimmed by 5 bases and the J gene end by 8 bases; junction bases not matched to a gene: 10. The length of the CDR3 is 16 residues. Germline CDR1 SGHRS, CDR2 YFSETQ. Combining the CDR3 with reference TRBV5-1 and TRBJ1-4 gives the whole variable domain KAGVTQTPRYLIKTRGQQVTLSCSPISGHRSVSWYQQTPGQGLQFLFEYFSETQRNKGNFPGRFSGRQFSNSRSEMNVSTLELGDSALYLCASRGDRGRRREKLFFGSGTQLSVL.

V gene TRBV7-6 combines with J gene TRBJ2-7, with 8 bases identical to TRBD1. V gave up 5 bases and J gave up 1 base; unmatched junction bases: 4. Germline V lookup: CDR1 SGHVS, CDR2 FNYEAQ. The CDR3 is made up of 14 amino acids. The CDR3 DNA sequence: TGTGCCAGCAGCGACGGACAGGGATCCTACGAGCAGTACTTC. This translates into CASSDGQGSYEQYF.

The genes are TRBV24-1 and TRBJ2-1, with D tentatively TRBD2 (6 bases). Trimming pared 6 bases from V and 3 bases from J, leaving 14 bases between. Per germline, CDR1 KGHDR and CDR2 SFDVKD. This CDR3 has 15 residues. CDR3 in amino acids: CATSPAGDGYNEQFF. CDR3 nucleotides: TGTGCCACCAGTCCAGCGGGCGACGGCTACAATGAGCAGTTCTTC.

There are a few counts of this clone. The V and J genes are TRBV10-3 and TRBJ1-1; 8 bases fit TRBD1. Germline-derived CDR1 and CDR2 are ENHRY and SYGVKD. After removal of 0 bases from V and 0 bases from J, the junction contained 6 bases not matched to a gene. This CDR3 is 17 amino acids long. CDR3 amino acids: CAISESVRGQVNTEAFF. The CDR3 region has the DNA TGTGCCATCAGTGAGTCAGTTAGGGGACAGGTGAACACTGAAGCTTTCTTT.